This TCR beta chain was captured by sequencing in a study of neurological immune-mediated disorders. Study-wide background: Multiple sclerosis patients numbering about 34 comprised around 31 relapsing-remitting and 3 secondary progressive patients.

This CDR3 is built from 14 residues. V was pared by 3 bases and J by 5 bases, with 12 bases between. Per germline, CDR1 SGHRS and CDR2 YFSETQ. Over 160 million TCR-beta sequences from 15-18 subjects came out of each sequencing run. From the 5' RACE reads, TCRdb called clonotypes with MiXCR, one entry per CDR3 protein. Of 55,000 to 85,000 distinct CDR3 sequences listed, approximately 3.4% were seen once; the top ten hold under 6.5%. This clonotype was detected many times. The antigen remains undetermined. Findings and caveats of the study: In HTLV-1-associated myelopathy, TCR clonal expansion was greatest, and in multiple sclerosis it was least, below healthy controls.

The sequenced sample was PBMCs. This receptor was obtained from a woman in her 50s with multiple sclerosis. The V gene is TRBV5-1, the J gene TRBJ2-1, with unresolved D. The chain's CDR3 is CASSSHDLHNEQFF. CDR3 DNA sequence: TGCGCCAGCAGCTCCCACGACCTACACAATGAGCAGTTCTTC.